Below, 29 T cell receptor beta chains from the same sample are listed, as sequenced in a study of control samples from healthy donors and cancer patients. Repertoires were generated with immunoSEQ multiplex PCR, while TCRdb's copy carries only in-frame clones and drops some. The sample contains approximately 160,000 clones, around 94% of which appear only once. The specimen sequenced was blood. Source of these receptors: a woman aged 18-29 years in good health.

This clone was seen just once. The gene calls are TRBV28 and TRBJ2-2, with 8 positions matching TRBD1. Per germline, CDR1 MDHEN and CDR2 SYDVKM. This CDR3 has 15 amino acids. Unmatched junction bases numbered 7, after V lost 4 bases and J lost 6 bases. CDR3 nucleotide sequence: TGTGCCAGCAGTTCTCTTACAGGGGGAGCCGGGGAGCTGTTTTTT. Translating gives CASSSLTGGAGELFF. The variable domain in full, completed from reference TRBV28 and TRBJ2-2, reads DVKVTQSSRYLVKRTGEKVFLECVQDMDHENMFWYRQDPGLGLRLIYFSYDVKMKEKGDIPEGYSVSREKKERFSLILESASTNQTSMYLCASSSLTGGAGELFFGEGSRLTVL.

The V call is TRBV4-2, the J call TRBJ1-2, with D possibly being TRBD1 (6 bases). CDR3 length: 16 amino acids. V dropped 0 bases and J dropped 6 bases, with 17 bases sitting between them. Germline-derived CDR1 and CDR2 are LGHNA and YNFKEQ. CDR3 in amino acids: CASSQDRDRQYDGYTF. CDR3 sequence (DNA): TGTGCCAGCAGCCAAGATCGCGACAGGCAGTATGATGGCTACACCTTC.

The chain employs TRBV7-8 and TRBJ1-5; D may be TRBD1 (6 bases). Germline CDR1 SGHVS, CDR2 FQNEAQ. Trimming cost V 4 bases and J 2 bases, with 12 bases left between them. The CDR3 sequence is 15 residues long. CDR3 nucleotides: TGTGCCAGCAGCTATGGGGGCGGAGGCAATCAGCCCCAGCATTTT. Encoded protein: CASSYGGGGNQPQHF.

This clone was seen just once. The V gene is TRBV18, the J gene TRBJ1-1; no definite D call. The CDR3 contains 14 residues. The V gene lost 5 bases and the J gene lost 1 base, with 11 bases spanning the gap. Germline loops: CDR1 KGHSH, CDR2 LQKENI. The CDR3 reads CASSAGAWNTEAFF. The CDR3 nucleotides read TGTGCCAGCTCAGCGGGCGCCTGGAACACTGAAGCTTTCTTT.

This chain links TRBV28 with TRBJ2-2; TRBD1 might be the D (6 bases). V was shortened by 3 bases and J by 5 bases, with 16 bases between the two germline ends. This CDR3 contains 16 residues. Germline values: CDR1 MDHEN, CDR2 SYDVKM. CDR3 protein: CASSFFGRGGTGELFF. The DNA of the CDR3 is TGTGCCAGCAGTTTTTTTGGCAGGGGTGGGACCGGGGAGCTGTTTTTT.

This chain uses TRBV5-1 with TRBJ1-2; possible D gene TRBD1, 5 bases. The CDR3 has 13 amino acids. V dropped 4 bases and J dropped 4 bases, with 11 bases sitting between them. Germline V gives CDR1 SGHRS, CDR2 YFSETQ. Written as DNA, the CDR3 is TGCGCCAGCAGCGGGGACGGCCTCTATGGCTACACCTTC. This sequence encodes CASSGDGLYGYTF.

The V and J genes are TRBV6-5 and TRBJ1-3; D perhaps matches TRBD1 (5 bases). CDR1 MNHEY and CDR2 SVGAGI come from the germline V gene. The CDR3 totals 14 residues. Trimming shortened V by 8 bases and J by 4 bases, and 15 bases separated the two germline ends. The CDR3 DNA reads as TGTGCCAGCCGCCCCGGGACGAAAGGAAACACCATATATTTT. This sequence encodes CASRPGTKGNTIYF.

This chain connects TRBV2 to TRBJ2-3; 8 nucleotides agree with TRBD2. The V gene's germline CDR1 is SNHLY and CDR2 FYNNEI. The CDR3 length is 16 residues. The ends lost 7 bases at V and 4 bases at J; junction bases unmatched: 13. DNA of the CDR3: TGTGCCAGCAACCTTCGGGGGGGGCAATCATCAGATACGCAGTATTTT. Protein sequence: CASNLRGGQSSDTQYF.

J is TRBJ2-4 and V is TRBV25-1; D assignment may be TRBD1 or TRBD2 (5 bases each). Looked up from germline, CDR1 is MGHDK and CDR2 is SYGVNS. The CDR3 contains 12 residues. The ends were cut back, 3 bases at V and 7 bases at J, with 7 bases in the middle. CDR3 in amino acids: CASSEGPNIQYF. Here the CDR3 DNA reads TGTGCCAGCAGTGAGGGACCGAACATTCAGTACTTC.

V gene TRBV6-2 or TRBV6-3 combines with J gene TRBJ2-1; D is unclear. The germline gives CDR1 MNHEY, CDR2 SVGEGT. The V end was cut by 6 bases, the J end by 9 bases, with 15 bases between. CDR3 length: 13 amino acids. The CDR3: CASSPPSRSEQFF. The DNA of the CDR3 is TGTGCCAGCAGCCCCCCTAGTAGAAGTGAGCAGTTCTTC.

The CDR3 sequence is CASRGDRANEKLFF. CDR3 coding DNA: TGTGCCAGCAGAGGTGACAGGGCTAATGAAAAACTGTTTTTT. This chain connects TRBV2 to TRBJ1-4; 7 bases match TRBD1. Trimming took 6 bases from V and 3 from J; bases not matched to a gene: 4. The germline gives CDR1 SNHLY, CDR2 FYNNEI. The CDR3 length is 14 residues.

The rearrangement uses TRBV19 and TRBJ1-6; 8 nucleotides line up with TRBD1. V shed 5 bases, J shed 2 bases, and the junction held 8 bases outside the gene matches. The CDR3 extends over 17 amino acids. Germline loops: CDR1 LNHDA, CDR2 SQIVND (reference sequence). The CDR3 region has the DNA TGTGCCAGTAGTCCGGACAGGGCGCCGGCCTATAATTCACCCCTCCACTTT. Translating it yields CASSPDRAPAYNSPLHF.

This chain connects TRBV7-2 to TRBJ2-5; D remains unclear. V was cut by 5 bases and J by 5 bases, with 9 bases left in between. The CDR3 extends over 12 amino acids. Germline CDR1 SGHTA, CDR2 FQGNSA. CDR3 sequence: CASSPRPETQYF. CDR3 DNA sequence: TGTGCCAGCAGCCCTCGCCCGGAGACCCAGTACTTC.

This sequence joins TRBV11-3 and TRBJ2-3; D not certain. This CDR3 comprises 14 residues. Trimming cost V 0 bases and J 0 bases, with 4 bases left between them. Germline V gene lookup returns CDR1 SGHNT and CDR2 YENEEA. CDR3 loop: CASSLDPSTDTQYF. CDR3 nucleotide sequence: TGTGCCAGCAGCTTAGATCCTAGCACAGATACGCAGTATTTT. Full variable domain (missing parts from reference TRBV11-3 and TRBJ2-3): EAGVVQSPRYKIIEKKQPVAFWCNPISGHNTLYWYLQNLGQGPELLIRYENEEAVDDSQLPKDRFSAERLKGVDSTLKIQPAELGDSAVYLCASSLDPSTDTQYFGPGTRLTVL.

The chain couples TRBV11-2 to TRBJ1-4; D is unclear. With 4 bases removed from V and 6 bases from J, the gap between germline ends came to 15 bases. Germline V gives CDR1 SGHAT, CDR2 FQNNGV. The CDR3 is made up of 15 amino acids. Here the CDR3 DNA reads TGTGCCAGCAGCTACGCGGAACCGGGGTATGAAAAACTGTTTTTT. Encoded protein: CASSYAEPGYEKLFF.

CDR3 nucleotides: TGTGCCAGCAGCGGCACAGGGGGAGGAGAGACCCAGTACTTC. Its translation is CASSGTGGGETQYF. This rearrangement joins TRBV9 to TRBJ2-5, with 8 bases aligning to TRBD1. The CDR3 spans 14 residues. V was clipped by 3 bases and J by 4 bases; unmatched bases: 5. CDR1 and CDR2 (germline): SGDLS, YYNGEE.

The rearrangement uses TRBV4-3 and TRBJ2-3; the D gene is possibly TRBD1 (6 bases). Trimming shortened V by 5 bases and J by 2 bases, and 14 bases separated the two germline ends. Germline V gene data show CDR1 as LGHNA and CDR2 as YSLEER. The CDR3 spans 15 residues. The CDR3 loop is CASSSGQRTTDTQYF. DNA for the CDR3: TGCGCCAGCAGCTCTGGACAGAGAACCACAGATACGCAGTATTTT.

This chain links TRBV13 with TRBJ2-1; TRBD1 or TRBD2 may be the D gene (5 bases each). Germline CDR1 is PRHDT and CDR2 is FYEKMQ (reference sequence). The CDR3 contains 17 residues. Trimming pared 3 bases from V and 4 bases from J, leaving 19 bases between. The DNA for the CDR3 is TGTGCCAGCAGCTTCTCATGGGGGACCGAGGGGTACAATGAGCAGTTCTTC. As protein: CASSFSWGTEGYNEQFF.

In DNA, the CDR3 is TGTGCCAGCAGCCAAGATCAGAAAGGGGTAGGGACTGAAGCTTTCTTT. This encodes CASSQDQKGVGTEAFF. V usage is TRBV3-1 (or the pseudogene TRBV3-2) and J usage is TRBJ1-1; D may be TRBD1 (5 bases). Germline V gene data show CDR1 as LGHDT and CDR2 as YNNKEL (reference sequence). The CDR3 loop spans 16 amino acids. Deletions cut 0 bases from V and 5 bases from J, with 16 bases between.

The chain combines TRBV4-3 with TRBJ1-1; D is unclear. V lost 0 bases to trimming and J lost 4 bases, with 12 bases between them. Germline CDR1 is LGHNA and CDR2 is YSLEER. CDR3 length equals 15 residues. CDR3 sequence (DNA): TGCGCCAGCAGCCAAGATGTGGCTGCGGCCACTGAAGCTTTCTTT. Its protein product is CASSQDVAAATEAFF.

V is TRBV7-8 and J is TRBJ2-6; D is possibly TRBD1 (5 bases). CDR3 size: 18 residues. V was clipped by 4 bases and J by 4 bases, with 20 bases between them. The V gene's germline CDR1 is SGHVS and CDR2 FQNEAQ. In nucleotides, the CDR3 is TGTGCCAGCAGCTACACGCATGGGGCAGGCTGGGGGGCCAACGTCCTGACTTTC. This codes for CASSYTHGAGWGANVLTF.

This rearrangement joins TRBV14 to TRBJ2-4; D not certain. This CDR3 comprises 16 residues. Germline values: CDR1 SGHDN, CDR2 FVKESK. V shed 0 bases and J shed 9 bases, with 18 bases lying between them. DNA for the CDR3: TGTGCCAGCAGCCAAGAAAAGGGCGGTCGTCAACGCATTCAGTACTTC. It translates to CASSQEKGGRQRIQYF.

The sample holds a few counts of this clone. The CDR3 here is CSARRVDEQYF. The CDR3 bases are TGCAGTGCTAGGAGAGTCGACGAGCAGTACTTC. This chain uses TRBV20-1 with TRBJ2-7; D is unresolved. Trimming stripped 3 bases from V and 5 bases from J, with 8 bases between. Germline V gene lookup returns CDR1 DFQATT and CDR2 SNEGSKA (reference sequence). This CDR3 spans 11 amino acids.

This clone was found once. The genes are TRBV20-1 and TRBJ1-3; the D is unclear. The V gene lost 7 bases and the J gene lost 4 bases, with 8 bases spanning the gap. The length of the CDR3 is 11 residues. CDR1 is DFQATT, CDR2 SNEGSKA, per germline (reference sequence). CDR3 nucleotides: TGCAGTGGGGTCCTGGGAAACACCATATATTTT. Encoded protein: CSGVLGNTIYF.

The gene calls are TRBV11-1 and TRBJ1-4, with a weak D call TRBD1 (5 bases). In germline, CDR1 is SGHAT, CDR2 FQDESV (reference sequence). Trimming removed 5 bases from V and 5 bases from J, with 15 bases in between. This CDR3 has 15 amino acids. The CDR3 sequence is CASSPEGLRNEKLFF. The DNA of the CDR3 is TGTGCCAGCAGCCCCGAGGGGCTGAGAAATGAAAAACTGTTTTTT. The whole variable domain, remainder taken from reference TRBV11-1 and TRBJ1-4, is EAEVAQSPRYKITEKSQAVAFWCDPISGHATLYWYRQILGQGPELLVQFQDESVVDDSQLPKDRFSAERLKGVDSTLKIQPAELGDSAMYLCASSPEGLRNEKLFFGSGTQLSVL.

V usage is TRBV6-6 and J usage is TRBJ1-1; D unresolved. CDR1 is MNHNY and CDR2 is SVGAGI in the germline V gene (reference sequence). The CDR3 contains 14 residues. V was shortened by 0 bases and J by 5 bases, with 10 bases between the two germline ends. The CDR3 DNA is TGTGCCAGCAGTTACTCGAGAGTCGGGACTGAAGCTTTCTTT. This translates into CASSYSRVGTEAFF.

With regard to this clone: Other DNA sequences in the sample encode the same CDR3. The V call is TRBV20-1, the J call TRBJ2-1, with D uncertain. CDR3 length: 10 residues. Trimming left V 6 bases short and J 7 bases short, with 7 bases between. The germline V gene has CDR1 DFQATT and CDR2 SNEGSKA (reference sequence). The CDR3 here is CSAAGNEQFF. DNA of the CDR3: TGCAGTGCCGCCGGGAATGAGCAGTTCTTC.

The CDR3 is CASTTESTDTQYF. The CDR3 DNA is TGTGCCAGCACCACAGAGAGCACAGATACGCAGTATTTT. This rearrangement joins TRBV12-3 or TRBV12-4 to TRBJ2-3; no clear D. The V and J ends lost 7 bases and 0 bases respectively, with 8 bases between them. The CDR3 totals 13 residues.

V is TRBV9 and J is TRBJ1-4; 7 bases map to TRBD1. Trimming at V came to 0 bases and at J to 7 bases, leaving 9 bases not matched to a gene. In germline, CDR1 is SGDLS, CDR2 YYNGEE. There are 16 residues in the CDR3. The CDR3 nucleotides read TGTGCCAGCAGCGTAGGAGGAGGAGGGGGCGGTGAAAAACTGTTTTTT. It specifies CASSVGGGGGGEKLFF.